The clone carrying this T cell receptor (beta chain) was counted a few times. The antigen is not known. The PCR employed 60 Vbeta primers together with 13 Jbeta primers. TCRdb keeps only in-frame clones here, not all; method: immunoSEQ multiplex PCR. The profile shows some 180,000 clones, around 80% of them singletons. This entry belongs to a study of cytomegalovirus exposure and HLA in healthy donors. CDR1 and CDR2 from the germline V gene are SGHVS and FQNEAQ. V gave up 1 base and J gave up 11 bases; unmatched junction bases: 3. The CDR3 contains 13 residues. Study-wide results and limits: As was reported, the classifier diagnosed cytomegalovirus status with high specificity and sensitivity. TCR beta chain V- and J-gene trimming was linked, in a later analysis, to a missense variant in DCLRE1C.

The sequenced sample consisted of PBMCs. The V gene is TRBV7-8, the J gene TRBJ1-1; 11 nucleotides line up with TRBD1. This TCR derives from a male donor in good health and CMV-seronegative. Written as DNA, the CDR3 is TGTGCCAGCAGCTTAGTGGACAGGGGGCTGGCTTTCTTT. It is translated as CASSLVDRGLAFF.